Listed below are T cell receptor beta chains from one sample, sequenced in a study of Ad26.COV2.S vaccination and SARS-CoV-2 variants. TCRdb's table, derived via immunoSEQ multiplex PCR, lists solely in-frame clones and lacks some. This sample has roughly 400,000 clones; around 92% occur once, and the top ten carry under 2%. The input for sequencing was peripheral blood, taken in a trial of Ad26.COV2.S vaccine versus placebo. Every receptor here comes from a person between 18 and 65 years old who received the Ad26.COV2.S COVID-19 vaccine or a placebo. CDR3s include the opening cysteine and the closing phenylalanine or tryptophan. Fields, in order: D gene, clone size, V gene, J gene, CDR3 protein, CDR3 DNA. The D gene is left open where the match is weak. Clone size, where shown, is once, few, many, or a class for clones that have expanded.

D: -; size: -; V: TRBV11-2; J: TRBJ1-1; CDR3: CASSPMGVLTEAFF; DNA: TGTGCCAGCAGCCCGATGGGCGTGCTCACTGAAGCTTTCTTT
D: -; size: once; V: TRBV2; J: TRBJ2-1; CDR3: CASSVLGGDLYNEQFF; DNA: TGTGCCAGCAGTGTACTGGGTGGCGATTTGTACAATGAGCAGTTCTTC
D: -; size: few; V: TRBV11-3; J: TRBJ1-1; CDR3: CASSSTANTEAFF; DNA: TGTGCCAGCAGCTCCACGGCGAACACTGAAGCTTTCTTT
D: -; size: -; V: TRBV19; J: TRBJ1-1; CDR3: CASSTLFLGNTEAFF; DNA: TGTGCCAGTAGTACACTTTTCCTGGGGAACACTGAAGCTTTCTTT
D: TRBD1; size: -; V: TRBV25-1; J: TRBJ2-7; CDR3: CASSDGPRGLEDEQYF; DNA: TGTGCCAGCAGTGACGGCCCCAGGGGGCTCGAGGACGAGCAGTACTTC
D: -; size: -; V: TRBV5-6; J: TRBJ2-7; CDR3: CASSLLPYEQYF; DNA: TGTGCCAGCAGCTTGTTGCCCTACGAGCAGTACTTC
D: TRBD1; size: -; V: TRBV3-1/TRBV3-2; J: TRBJ2-3; CDR3: CASSRDRASTDTQYF; DNA: TGTGCCAGCAGCCGGGACAGGGCTAGCACAGATACGCAGTATTTT
D: -; size: once; V: TRBV2; J: TRBJ1-1; CDR3: CASRAMGEAFF; DNA: TGTGCCAGCAGAGCGATGGGGGAAGCTTTCTTT
D: -; size: -; V: TRBV20-1; J: TRBJ2-1; CDR3: CSASPVSLYNEQFF; DNA: TGCAGTGCTAGTCCCGTCTCTTTATACAATGAGCAGTTCTTC
D: TRBD2; size: -; V: TRBV11-2; J: TRBJ2-5; CDR3: CASSYSIAGVQETQYF; DNA: TGTGCCAGCAGCTACTCCATAGCGGGGGTGCAAGAGACCCAGTACTTC
D: -; size: -; V: TRBV7-9; J: TRBJ2-2; CDR3: CASSPRGTGRGTNTGELFF; DNA: TGTGCCAGCAGCCCTAGGGGGACGGGCAGAGGCACGAACACCGGGGAGCTGTTTTTT
D: -; size: -; V: TRBV2; J: TRBJ1-5; CDR3: CASSEALGQVNSNQPQHF; DNA: TGTGCCAGCAGTGAAGCGCTTGGTCAGGTCAATAGCAATCAGCCCCAGCATTTT
D: -; size: -; V: TRBV28; J: TRBJ2-7; CDR3: CASTYRGGQYEQYF; DNA: TGTGCCAGCACCTACAGGGGGGGCCAATACGAGCAGTACTTC
D: -; size: -; V: TRBV5-1; J: TRBJ2-5; CDR3: CASSLAGGAETQYF; DNA: TGCGCCAGCAGCTTGGCGGGGGGCGCGGAGACCCAGTACTTC
D: TRBD1; size: -; V: TRBV11-3; J: TRBJ1-2; CDR3: CASSSPGQGGIFYGYTF; DNA: TGTGCCAGCAGCTCACCGGGACAGGGCGGTATATTCTATGGCTACACCTTC
D: -; size: -; V: TRBV28; J: TRBJ2-1; CDR3: CASSLGQINEQFF; DNA: TGTGCCAGCAGTTTAGGGCAGATCAATGAGCAGTTCTTC
D: -; size: once; V: TRBV6-2/TRBV6-3; J: TRBJ1-6; CDR3: CASSSVPWSSYNSPLHF; DNA: TGTGCCAGCAGTTCAGTTCCGTGGAGCTCCTATAATTCACCCCTCCACTTT
D: -; size: -; V: TRBV19; J: TRBJ1-3; CDR3: CASSIRESSSGNTIYF; DNA: TGTGCCAGTAGTATCCGGGAATCCTCCTCTGGAAACACCATATATTTT
D: -; size: -; V: TRBV6-2/TRBV6-3; J: TRBJ2-7; CDR3: CASSPTGLSYEQYF; DNA: TGTGCCAGCAGTCCGACAGGACTATCCTACGAGCAGTACTTC
D: TRBD2; size: -; V: TRBV28; J: TRBJ2-1; CDR3: CASSLRGGRDEQFF; DNA: TGTGCCAGCAGTTTGCGGGGGGGCAGAGATGAGCAGTTCTTC
D: -; size: -; V: TRBV6-5; J: TRBJ2-1; CDR3: CASLGPYNEQFF; DNA: TGTGCCAGCTTGGGACCCTACAATGAGCAGTTCTTC
D: -; size: many; V: TRBV6-6; J: TRBJ1-2; CDR3: CASTDTGSAGYTF; DNA: TGTGCCAGCACCGACACAGGGTCAGCTGGCTACACCTTC
D: TRBD1; size: -; V: TRBV5-6; J: TRBJ2-3; CDR3: CASSWDRRTDTQYF; DNA: TGTGCCAGCAGCTGGGACAGGCGGACAGATACGCAGTATTTT
D: TRBD1; size: -; V: TRBV10-1; J: TRBJ1-5; CDR3: CASRDRGDSNQPQHF; DNA: TGCGCCAGCAGGGACAGGGGGGATAGCAATCAGCCCCAGCATTTT
D: -; size: -; V: TRBV30; J: TRBJ1-1; CDR3: CAWSVGQFGPEAFF; DNA: TGTGCCTGGAGTGTTGGGCAGTTTGGCCCTGAAGCTTTCTTT
D: -; size: few; V: TRBV19; J: TRBJ1-5; CDR3: CASSMGGALYQPQHF; DNA: TGTGCCAGTAGTATGGGAGGGGCCCTCTATCAGCCCCAGCATTTT
D: TRBD1; size: -; V: TRBV7-2; J: TRBJ1-2; CDR3: CASSSPTGGGYGYTF; DNA: TGTGCCAGCAGCTCCCCTACAGGGGGAGGCTATGGCTACACCTTC